This T cell receptor beta chain derives from a study of cytomegalovirus exposure and HLA in healthy donors listed by TCRdb under 2017. With respect to the entire study: In an earlier analysis of under 600 of the donors, less than 350 Gb of sequence data and approximately 100 million unique TCR beta sequences from approximately 180 million T cells were reported. A separate validation cohort of 100 to 150 different subjects was used in addition to the roughly 670-subject first cohort. Several DR-DQ haplotypes were handled as single units for association and clustering because linkage in the cohort was strong. Genome-wide SNP genotypes for about three fifths of the roughly 700 donors were used in a later genetic analysis, which treated that subset as a discovery cohort. Of the 300 to 400 genotyped donors, 65% to 90% fell in the genetic ancestry cluster associated with self-reported Caucasian donors. A later analysis re-analyzed previously published TCR beta repertoires from hundreds of donors and added high-resolution HLA genotyping to study TCR occurrence patterns. The study aimed to test whether cataloging public T cell receptors could reveal signatures of past pathogen exposure. All discovery cohort repertoires had been generated on a single sequencing platform. An early release that covered 500 to 800 HLA-typed donors contained around 330 gigabases of sequencing data and 70 million to 100 million unique TCR sequences. The study combined high-throughput TCR immunosequencing, statistical association of individual TCRs with disease status, and machine learning to predict cytomegalovirus infection status. To decide whether each TCR beta V gene segment behaved as functional or pseudogenic, an earlier analysis of fewer than 750 of the donors relied on high-throughput TCR beta sequencing. The number of donors typed differed by locus, with about 620-630 for A, B, C, DRB1 and DQB1, 522 for DQA1, 606 for DPA1, and over 400 for DPB1. Using immunosequencing, the study profiled T cell repertoires from fewer than 700 subjects and related those repertoires to cytomegalovirus serostatus. Among roughly 400 genotyped donors of the cohort, an average of roughly 230,000 unique TCR beta nucleotide sequences was sequenced per donor, of which roughly 17% were non-productive. HLA typing covered class I and class II loci at four-digit resolution. Alongside the repertoire data, information on donor age, sex, ethnicity and CMV serostatus was compiled. Rather than using new phenotypic data, the later analysis identified candidate immune exposures from TCR beta sequences and from how often those sequences occurred across donors.

The germline V gene yields MNHEY for CDR1 and SVGAGI for CDR2. Unmatched junction bases come to 8, with V trimmed by 6 bases and J by 7 bases. From the cysteine through the phenylalanine, the CDR3 covers 13 amino acids. Only CDR3 DNA is held: 39 bases, read in frame from base 1. This clone has just a few counts. No antigen is known for it. No base quality information exists; no much larger clone differs at one position. The library was produced with the immunoSEQ multiplex PCR assay. The multiplex PCR relied on a mix of 60 forward primers for TCR Vbeta segments and 13 reverse primers for TCR Jbeta segments. The CDR3 region of rearranged TCR beta genes was amplified from genomic DNA by a multiplex PCR assay. Amplified TCR beta libraries were sequenced as 87-base-pair reads on the Illumina HiSeq System. For the original study's pipeline: In a later analysis, 77 million or so unique TCR beta chains were counted across the 500 to 850 repertoires, and approximately 11 million of these chains were shared by at least two donors. Raw reads were error-corrected and collapsed into unique sequences by a nearest-neighbor algorithm in which closely related sequences were merged to remove PCR and sequencing errors. To assign V, D and J gene segments, CDR3 sequences were aligned to IMGT reference sequences. For a sequence to be retained, a match of at least six nucleotides was required to both a V gene segment and a J gene segment. Rearrangements were classified as productive when the CDR3 lacked stop codons and remained in frame with V and J, and all other rearrangements were classified as non-productive. Following IMGT convention, CDR3 was defined as the stretch from the second conserved V-encoded cysteine up to the conserved J-encoded phenylalanine. In an earlier analysis of approximately 500 of the donors, sequences lacking an unambiguous match to a single V gene segment were excluded. In an earlier analysis of several hundred of the donors, V segments were called functional above 56.7% productive rearrangements and were called segregating when the between-donor standard deviation exceeded 5%. A statistical classification framework was developed to diagnose cytomegalovirus status using the catalog of TCR beta chain sequences. A later analysis assigned V and J genes by comparing TCR nucleotide sequences with IMGT/GENE-DB human TR gene sequences. The TCRdist pipeline was used in a later analysis to assign CDR3 sequences and most-parsimonious VDJ recombination scenarios. In a later analysis, each TCR beta chain was defined by its CDR3 amino acid sequence together with its V-gene family, and reads without a unique V-gene family were excluded. In a later analysis, 450 to 600 highly shared, low-generation-probability nucleotide sequences were removed to address suspected cross-contamination and a sequencing artifact. In a later analysis, a clonal expansion index was calculated for each public chain from normalized within-repertoire ranks of inferred template counts. A later analysis computed generation probabilities with a VDJ recombination model fitted to out-of-frame rearrangements, and checked the results against IGoR. In a later analysis, TCR-TCR, TCR-HLA and TCR-CMV co-occurrence was scored with hypergeometric tests, and a repertoire-size bias correction was applied to TCR pairs. A later analysis estimated false discovery rates by permuting HLA or CMV assignments 20 times. In a later analysis, co-occurring TCRs were grouped using DBSCAN, with TCRdist sequence similarity added in when clustering inside HLA-allele-positive subsets. Repertoires with fewer than 30,000 or more than 120,000 public chains, plus five repertoires with anomalous nucleotide sharing, were excluded from co-occurrence clustering. TCRdb provides this immuneACCESS table in a form limited to in-frame rearrangements. Some clones are lacking; in checked studies, under half of them reflect an unresolved V gene, and why the rest are absent is not known. The V and J calls and clone size are taken from that table; D and trimming were inferred from the DNA. Across this sample there are approximately 150,000 clones, with approximately 78% seen only once. About 2.5% of the sample belongs to the ten largest clones.

In total, just over 650 healthy bone marrow donors made up the cohort. At the time of sampling, all cohort members were nominally healthy, though unrecorded immune exposures were likely present. Of the 600 or so cohort members, 250 to 300 had a positive CMV serostatus and about 400 had a negative one, while no CMV serostatus was recorded for the donor. A peripheral blood sample was collected from each donor, and TCR beta sequencing was performed on peripheral blood mononuclear cells. Genomic DNA extraction from the blood cell samples was performed with the Qiagen DNeasy Blood Extraction Kit. Results the study describes overall, beyond this receptor: Correlated functional status among segregating V segments might be attributable to linkage disequilibrium, but an unknown experimental factor could not be ruled out. When HLA alleles, especially DR and DQ, strongly co-occurred, attributing TCR associations to individual alleles was difficult. According to a later analysis, parvovirus B19, influenza, CMV and Epstein-Barr virus appeared linked to several top co-occurrence clusters. Sequencing depth was assumed to be roughly uniform across donors in the presence/absence analyses, though that assumption may not hold. An earlier analysis of 587 of the donors showed that most TCR beta V segments appeared in productive rearrangements either about 87% or about 30% of the time, which broadly matched IMGT annotations. In vitro tests confirmed that a few of the cytomegalovirus-associated TCR beta chains recognize cytomegalovirus antigens. CMV serostatus was the only immune exposure information available for the cohort. The classifier was reported to diagnose cytomegalovirus status with high specificity and sensitivity in both the original and validation cohorts. The earlier analysis of 587 of the donors excluded seventeen rarely observed V segments, including chromosome 9 orphons, because counts were too low. A further reported finding was that TCR beta sequences accurately predicted the HLA-A and HLA-B alleles for most subjects in the first cohort. Because some donors lacked HLA typing at each locus, the association tests relied only on the typed subset. It was suggested by the authors that the approach could potentially be generalized to other disease states and immunological phenotypes. A later analysis found that TCR association rates varied across HLA loci, with DRB1 alleles showing the most associated TCRs and HLA-C alleles the fewest. A later analysis associated 17,000 or so TCR beta sequences with specific HLA alleles at a false discovery rate of 0.05. A later analysis found that HLA-associated TCR beta chains were more clonally expanded and had lower generation probabilities than equally common non-associated chains. Most TCR sequences were seen in very few donors, while some public TCRs were found in many individuals. According to a later analysis, most CMV-associated TCR beta chains appeared to be HLA-restricted, and the HLA associations seemed to be driven largely by CMV exposure. An association between a missense DCLRE1C variant and V-gene and J-gene trimming of TCR beta chains was found in a later genetic analysis and replicated in an independent cohort. A cluster of highly shared sequence variants was judged likely to represent a technical artifact of the sequencing pipeline. A total of 150 to 200 TCR beta chains were listed by the study as associated with cytomegalovirus. In this cohort, only TCR beta chains were sequenced, and detectable features were limited by the absence of alpha or paired-chain data. Some IMGT-functional V segments, including TRBV6-2 and TRBV6-3, could not be told apart with the 87-base-pair reads, so those segments were excluded. In a later genetic analysis, fewer N-insertions in productive TCRs were reported among donors in an Asian-associated ancestry cluster than the roughly 700-donor mean.

Sequenced: PBMCs. The rearrangement joined TRBV6-5 to TRBJ1-2, with 7 central nucleotides matching TRBD1. The sequence came from a human donor in good health. This receptor has the CDR3 CASSQQGEGGYTF. At the DNA level, the sequence is TGTGCCAGCAGCCAGCAGGGGGAAGGTGGCTACACCTTC.